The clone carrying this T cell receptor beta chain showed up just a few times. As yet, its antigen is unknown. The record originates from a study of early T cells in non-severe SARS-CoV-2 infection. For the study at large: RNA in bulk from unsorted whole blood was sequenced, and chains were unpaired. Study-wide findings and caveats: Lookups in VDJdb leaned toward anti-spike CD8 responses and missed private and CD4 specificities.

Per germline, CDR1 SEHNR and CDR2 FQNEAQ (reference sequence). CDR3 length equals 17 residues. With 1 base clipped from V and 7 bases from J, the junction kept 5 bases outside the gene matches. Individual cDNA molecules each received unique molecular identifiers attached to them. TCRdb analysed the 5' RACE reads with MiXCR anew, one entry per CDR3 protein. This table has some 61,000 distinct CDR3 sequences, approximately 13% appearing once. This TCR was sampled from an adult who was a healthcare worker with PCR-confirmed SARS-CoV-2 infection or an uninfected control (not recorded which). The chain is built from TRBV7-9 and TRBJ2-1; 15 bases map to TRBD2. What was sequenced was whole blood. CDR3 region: CASSLEGGLAGGNEQFF. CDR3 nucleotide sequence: TGTGCCAGCAGCTTAGAAGGCGGACTAGCGGGAGGGAATGAGCAGTTCTTC.